This T cell receptor beta chain was retrieved from a study of blood T cell repertoires in COVID-19. The wider study: The United States, Italy and Spain were the sources of the acute and convalescent COVID-19 samples.

V lost 0 bases and J 1 base, leaving 4 bases between the germline ends. CDR3 length equals 14 residues. The germline CDR1 and CDR2 sequences are SGHRS and YFSETQ. Membership in each cohort depended on participant-reported clinical history. Original handling: The authors estimated nucleated cell counts from reference gene primer amplification. Clones were read by immunoSEQ multiplex PCR, and TCRdb kept only the in-frame ones, dropping some. The V and J calls and the clone size are those of that table, but D and trimming were determined from the DNA. The table has around 130,000 clones, 84% seen once. This TCR was recovered from a young woman who had been exposed to COVID-19. Sequencing was performed on PBMCs or T cells enriched from blood (not recorded which). The chain is built from TRBV5-1 and TRBJ2-2; D call uncertain. The DNA of the CDR3 is TGCGCCAGCAGCTTGGCACAGAACACCGGGGAGCTGTTTTTT. Encoded protein: CASSLAQNTGELFF.